This passage covers 11 T cell receptor beta chains from one sample sequenced in a study of regulatory T cells in long-lasting Graves disease. Construction of the TCR beta libraries employed iRepertoire HTBI primers in conjunction with Arm-PCR of CDR3 regions. TCRdb re-analysed the multiplex PCR reads in MiXCR, keeping a single row per CDR3 protein. The sample has 400,000 to 500,000 distinct CDR3 sequences; 16% are singletons. The sample's time point: newly diagnosed GD, antithyroid drugs for less than 3 months. Extracted RNA from PBMCs served as the source of the TCR library. Another study also made use of these data, one on T cells in Graves' hyperthyroidism and ophthalmopathy.

Sequencing used peripheral blood mononuclear cells (PBMCs), obtained at new diagnosis, from a patient treated with antithyroid drugs. These receptors all come from a woman aged 18-29 years with Graves disease.

This clonotype was seen a few times. The chain couples TRBV7-9 to TRBJ2-1; D call uncertain. The CDR3 extends over 16 amino acids. CDR1 and CDR2 from the germline V gene are SEHNR and FQNEAQ (reference sequence). Trimming stripped 5 bases from V and 7 bases from J, with 21 bases between. This chain's CDR3 is CASSPPRNLMGNEQFF. The CDR3 nucleotides are TGTGCCAGCAGCCCCCCTAGAAATTTGATGGGGAATGAGCAGTTCTTC.

This clonotype was recorded at least ten times. The chain links TRBV5-1 to TRBJ1-1, with a possible D match to TRBD1 (6 bases). Per the germline V gene, CDR1 is SGHRS and CDR2 is YFSETQ. Trimming pared 4 bases from V and 1 base from J, leaving 8 bases between. The CDR3 is 13 residues long. For the CDR3, the DNA is TGCGCCAGCAGCATGGACAGGAACACTGAAGCTTTCTTT. Residues: CASSMDRNTEAFF.

This clonotype was seen repeatedly, ten times or more. This chain links TRBV6-1 with TRBJ1-5; TRBD1 matches at 8 bases. The length of the CDR3 is 16 residues. The V gene end was trimmed by 6 bases and the J gene end by 4 bases; junction bases not matched to a gene: 11. Germline CDR1 reads MNHNS; CDR2 reads SASEGT. This CDR3 is CASSLSGTGENQPQHF. CDR3 bases: TGTGCCAGCAGCCTTTCTGGGACAGGTGAAAATCAGCCCCAGCATTTT.

There are many counts of this clonotype. This sequence joins TRBV5-1 and TRBJ2-1; D is possibly TRBD2 (6 bases). The V gene's germline CDR1 is SGHRS and CDR2 YFSETQ. V lost 0 bases to trimming and J lost 5 bases, with 15 bases between them. This CDR3 region has 16 residues. This CDR3 reads CASSLAGEHIHNEQFF. CDR3 nucleotide sequence: TGCGCCAGCAGCTTGGCGGGAGAGCACATTCACAATGAGCAGTTCTTC.

This chain connects TRBV24-1 to TRBJ1-5, with 7 bases that match TRBD1. The CDR3 consists of 13 residues. The junction had 0 bases not matched to a gene; V was cut back by 4 bases and J by 4 bases. The V gene's germline CDR1 is KGHDR and CDR2 SFDVKD. DNA for the CDR3: TGTGCCACCAGTGACAGGGGGAATCAGCCCCAGCATTTT. It codes for CATSDRGNQPQHF.

Ten or more counts support this clonotype. This chain connects TRBV6-6 to TRBJ2-7; 7 nucleotides align to TRBD2. Trimming removed 0 bases from V and 4 bases from J; junction bases left unmatched: 3. This CDR3 contains 14 residues. In germline, CDR1 is MNHNY, CDR2 SVGAGI (reference sequence). CDR3 in DNA: TGTGCCAGCAGTTACTCGCGGGAGTGGTACGAGCAGTACTTC. Translated, it gives CASSYSREWYEQYF.

The chain employs TRBV20-1 and TRBJ2-3; D not resolved. Germline loops: CDR1 DFQATT, CDR2 SNEGSKA (reference sequence). The CDR3 contains 17 residues. Trimming removed 1 base from V and 1 base from J, with 18 bases in between. The CDR3 spells CSARGRGRPRGTDTQYF. In DNA form, the CDR3 reads TGCAGTGCTAGAGGGAGAGGACGACCAAGGGGCACAGATACGCAGTATTTT.

The chain carries TRBV12-3 or TRBV12-4 and TRBJ1-2, with 7 bases fitting TRBD1. This CDR3 contains 15 residues. V gave up 3 bases and J gave up 3 bases; unmatched junction bases: 7. CDR3 DNA: TGTGCCAGCAGTTTGAGAGGGGGCGCCGACTATGGCTACACCTTC. Translation gives CASSLRGGADYGYTF.

The chain is built from TRBV5-1 and TRBJ1-1; 8 positions match TRBD1. Germline CDR1 is SGHRS and CDR2 is YFSETQ. V lost 3 bases and J lost 6; bases outside the gene matches: 10. CDR3 size: 15 residues. CDR3 residues: CASSSYRDRWAEAFF. CDR3 nucleotides: TGCGCCAGCAGCTCATACCGGGACAGGTGGGCTGAAGCTTTCTTT.

The V and J genes are TRBV5-1 and TRBJ2-1, with unresolved D. CDR1 is SGHRS and CDR2 is YFSETQ in the germline V gene. The CDR3 sequence is 13 residues long. V lost 5 bases to trimming and J lost 6 bases, with 12 bases between them. For the CDR3, the DNA is TGCGCCAGCAGAATCTCAAGTTGCAATGAGCAGTTCTTC. It yields the protein CASRISSCNEQFF.

This chain connects TRBV10-3 to TRBJ2-2; D not certain. V dropped 3 bases and J dropped 5 bases, with 1 base sitting between them. CDR3 length equals 11 residues. From germline, CDR1 is ENHRY and CDR2 SYGVKD. The CDR3 nucleotides read TGTGCCATCAGTGATACCGGGGAGCTGTTTTTT. It translates to CAISDTGELFF.